The clone carrying this T cell receptor beta chain was counted only a few times. The antigen is undetermined. These data come from a study of T cells in Graves' hyperthyroidism and ophthalmopathy. At the level of the study: Once the initial diagnosis was made, peripheral blood was obtained before any treatment.

With 4 bases removed from V and 0 bases from J, the gap between germline ends came to 10 bases. The CDR3 contains 15 residues. CDR1 and CDR2 from the germline V gene are PRHDT and FYEKMQ (reference sequence). Study-wide results and caveats: A 13 V-J signature model discriminated ophthalmopathy versus stable hyperthyroidism.

Ophthalmopathy patients showed a Clinical Activity Score of at least 3, NOSPECS grade of at least 4 and duration under 3 months. PBMCs were collected from an approximately 9 ml volume of fresh peripheral blood. Amplified regions were TCR beta CDR3 sequences from RNA transcripts. The HTBI set primed first-round TCR CDR3 RT-PCR. TCRdb reprocessed the multiplex PCR reads via MiXCR and lists one record per CDR3 protein. There are 500,000 to 550,000 distinct CDR3 sequences in the sample; around 20% occur only once, and about half lies in the top ten. This clonotype originated in a man aged 40-50 years with Graves' ophthalmopathy. Sequencing was done on a sample of blood. J is TRBJ1-3 and V is TRBV13; tentatively, D is TRBD1 (5 bases). This CDR3 is CASSSGTTSGNTIYF. The DNA for the CDR3 is TGTGCCAGCAGCTCGGGGACGACCTCTGGAAACACCATATATTTT.